This TCR beta chain was recovered during a study of blood T cell repertoires in COVID-19 (dated by TCRdb to 2020 to 2022). About the full investigation: Collaborator samples came from the United States, Italy and Spain and covered acute and convalescent phases of COVID-19. The dataset comprised deeply sampled blood TCRbeta repertoires from subjects exposed to, actively infected with, or recovered from COVID-19. The repertoires were made available in a free public database intended to serve as a resource for research on the immune response to SARS-CoV-2. The samples were drawn from two sources: the first 160 participants of the ongoing ImmuneRACE study, and 1,254 subjects contributed by 6 global collaborators. Where available, HLA class I and class II types were obtained from metadata supplied by the sample provider rather than from assay-based typing. The sample metadata nearly always contained a de-identified subject ID, COVID-19 status, age in years and sex. The prospective study material was composed of cDNA or gDNA derived from T cells, B-cell-depleted T cells, or PBMCs. Overall study outcomes, separate from this receptor: How much clinical and demographic metadata was included differed by source and by participant, and the metadata was provided uncurated.

Concerning this clone: The antigen it recognizes is unknown. The record has no base qualities; no much larger clone is one base away.

The CDR3 runs 9 residues from the cysteine to the phenylalanine. Only the CDR3 DNA stays, 27 bases, in frame from base 1. The germline V gene (reference sequence) sets CDR1 to DFQATT and CDR2 to SNEGSKA. A distance of 8 bases separates the germline ends of V and J, which lose 8 bases and 9 bases respectively. The immunoSEQ Assay, a bias-controlled multiplex PCR, was used to amplify TCRbeta CDR3 regions from genomic DNA. In the paper's pipeline: The number of nucleated cells in each sample was estimated by amplification of reference gene primers within the assay. To quantify the absolute abundance of each unique TCRbeta CDR3 rearrangement, sequence reads were collapsed and filtered. Productive Simpson clonality was computed per sample as the square root of Simpson's diversity index over productive rearrangements. TCRdb carries this immuneACCESS record with in-frame sequences only. Its versions omit some clonotypes, under half of them owing to an unresolved V gene in the studies checked, with the rest unexplained. D and trimming come from the DNA, and the V and J calls and clone size come from that table. Within this sample are more than 200,000 clones, with about 88% of them counted one time only. The ten largest clones capture around 1.6% of the sample.

Each collaborating institution followed its own protocols to collect whole blood in K2EDTA tubes. For TCRbeta analysis, collaborators shipped samples in one of three forms: frozen whole blood, isolated PBMCs, or DNA extracted from either of those sample types. The receptor comes from a man aged 65 to 79 with acute or convalescent COVID-19. The rearrangement combines TRBV20-1 with TRBJ2-1; a tentative D match to TRBD2 spans 6 bases. The sequenced sample consisted of peripheral blood. The DNA is as follows: TGCAGTCTGGGGGGTGAGCAGTTCTTC. It translates to CSLGGEQFF.